Each of the 8 T cell receptor beta chains below was sequenced from the same sample in a study of monozygotic twins with inflammatory bowel disease. For each CDR3 protein, TCRdb gives one entry from its re-call of the 5' RACE reads, without DNA. The sample data list around 410,000 distinct CDR3 sequences. Specimen: blood. These receptors originate from a human donor with ulcerative colitis or Crohn's disease, or a healthy co-twin of an affected twin (not recorded which).

The rearrangement joins TRBV30 to TRBJ2-2; there is no DNA to check the TCRdb D call of TRBD1. The germline gives CDR1 GTSNPN, CDR2 SVGIG (reference sequence). CDR3 length: 15 amino acids. The CDR3 is CAWRAGASNTGELFF. The variable domain in full, with the rest retrieved from reference TRBV30 and TRBJ2-2, is SQTIHQWPATLVQPVGSPLSLECTVEGTSNPNLYWYRQAAGRGLQLLFYSVGIGQISSEVPQNLSASRPQDRQFILSSKKLLLSDSGFYLCAWRAGASNTGELFFGEGSRLTVL.

V gene TRBV28 combines with J gene TRBJ2-7. CDR1 and CDR2 (germline): MDHEN, SYDVKM. The CDR3 has 13 residues. The CDR3 sequence: CASTSYVSYEQYF.

The chain carries TRBV10-3 and TRBJ2-7. This CDR3 comprises 11 residues. Germline lookup yields CDR1 ENHRY and CDR2 SYGVKD. CDR3 sequence: CAISAEAEQYF.

The chain has TRBV4-1 and TRBJ2-1; no DNA is available, so the TRBD2 call from TCRdb remains unchecked. There are 16 residues in the CDR3. From germline, CDR1 is MGHRA and CDR2 YSYEKL. CDR3 protein: CASSQSLAGGGNEQFF.

This chain connects TRBV6-5 to TRBJ2-7; the D call of TRBD1 rests on TCRdb alone, since no DNA is present to check it. This CDR3 has 15 amino acids. The germline V gene has CDR1 MNHEY and CDR2 SVGAGI. The CDR3 here is CASSYSRGPSYEQYF.

The CDR3 loop is CSARDSGGANIQYF. This rearrangement joins TRBV20-1 to TRBJ2-4; absent DNA, TCRdb's TRBD2 call cannot be checked. The CDR3 covers 14 residues. Germline V gives CDR1 DFQATT, CDR2 SNEGSKA (reference sequence).

V gene TRBV6-1 combines with J gene TRBJ1-3. Germline lookup yields CDR1 MNHNS and CDR2 SASEGT. This CDR3 has 15 amino acids. CDR3 region: CASTLVGSSGNTIYF.

The V gene is TRBV5-1, the J gene TRBJ1-2; the TRBD1 assignment by TCRdb is unverifiable without DNA. CDR1 is SGHRS and CDR2 is YFSETQ in the germline V gene. This CDR3 is built from 15 residues. The CDR3 loop is CASSLPATGPYGYTF.